This is a list of T cell receptor beta chains from one sample in a study of T cell responses to AZD1222 COVID-19 vaccine. The data were produced by immunoSEQ multiplex PCR, yet TCRdb's version contains in-frame clones alone and is incomplete. Seen here are about 59,000 clones, 84% observed once, and the top ten hold about 7%. The specimen was peripheral blood, collected on day 0 of AZD1222 vaccination. The receptors here all came from an adult in good health. Each CDR3 is given with its conserved first and last residue. The D gene is left open where the match is weak. Part of the rows lack a size; the others show once, few, many or a class for expanded clones.

D gene	J gene	V gene	clone size	CDR3 protein	CDR3 DNA
NA	TRBJ1-2	TRBV13	NA	CASSRPGGREGYGYTF	TGTGCCAGCAGCCGCCCGGGGGGGAGGGAAGGGTATGGCTACACCTTC
NA	TRBJ1-5	TRBV6-5	NA	CASSLQGSNQPQHF	TGTGCCAGCAGTTTACAGGGTAGCAATCAGCCCCAGCATTTT
TRBD1	TRBJ1-5	TRBV9	once	CASSVPGTAVPCQPQHF	TGTGCCAGCAGCGTACCAGGGACAGCGGTACCGTGTCAGCCCCAGCATTTT
NA	TRBJ1-1	TRBV5-4	once	CASRVVANTEAFF	TGTGCCTCTCGGGTTGTCGCGAACACTGAAGCTTTCTTT
NA	TRBJ2-7	TRBV11-2	NA	CASSTSYEQYF	TGTGCCAGCAGCACGAGCTACGAGCAGTACTTC
NA	TRBJ1-5	TRBV3-1/TRBV3-2	NA	CASSQARQPQHF	TGTGCCAGCAGCCAAGCTCGGCAGCCCCAGCATTTT
TRBD1	TRBJ2-2	TRBV19	few	CASSTPGQHTGELFF	TGTGCCAGTAGTACACCGGGACAGCACACCGGGGAGCTGTTTTTT
TRBD2	TRBJ2-1	TRBV7-2	NA	CASSLVGSGTYNEQFF	TGTGCCAGCAGCTTAGTGGGTAGCGGGACCTACAATGAGCAGTTCTTC
NA	TRBJ2-7	TRBV29-1	NA	CSVEKGVPYEQYF	TGCAGCGTTGAAAAGGGGGTCCCCTACGAGCAGTACTTC
NA	TRBJ2-1	TRBV3-1/TRBV3-2	once	CASSQVKDNEQFF	TGTGCCAGCAGCCAAGTTAAAGACAATGAGCAGTTCTTC